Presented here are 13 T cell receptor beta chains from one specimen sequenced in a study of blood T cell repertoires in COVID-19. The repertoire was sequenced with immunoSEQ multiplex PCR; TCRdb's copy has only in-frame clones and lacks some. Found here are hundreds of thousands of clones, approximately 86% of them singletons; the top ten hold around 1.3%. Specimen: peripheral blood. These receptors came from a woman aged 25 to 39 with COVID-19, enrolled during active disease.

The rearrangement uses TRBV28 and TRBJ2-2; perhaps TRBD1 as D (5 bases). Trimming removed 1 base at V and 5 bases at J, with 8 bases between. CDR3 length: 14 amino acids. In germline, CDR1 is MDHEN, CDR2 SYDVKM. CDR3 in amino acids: CASSLFSGTGELFF. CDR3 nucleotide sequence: TGTGCCAGCAGTTTATTCTCAGGGACCGGGGAGCTGTTTTTT.

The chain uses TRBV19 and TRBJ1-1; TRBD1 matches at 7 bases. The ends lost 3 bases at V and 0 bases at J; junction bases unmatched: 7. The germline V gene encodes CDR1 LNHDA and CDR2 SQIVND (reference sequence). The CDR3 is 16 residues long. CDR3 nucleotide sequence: TGTGCCAGTAGTATCAGGACAGGCTACATGAACACTGAAGCTTTCTTT. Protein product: CASSIRTGYMNTEAFF.

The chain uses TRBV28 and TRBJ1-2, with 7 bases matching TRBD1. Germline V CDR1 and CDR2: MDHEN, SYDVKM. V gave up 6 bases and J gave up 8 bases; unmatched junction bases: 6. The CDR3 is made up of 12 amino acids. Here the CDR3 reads CASRGTVEGYTF. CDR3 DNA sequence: TGTGCCAGCAGAGGGACAGTCGAGGGCTACACCTTC.

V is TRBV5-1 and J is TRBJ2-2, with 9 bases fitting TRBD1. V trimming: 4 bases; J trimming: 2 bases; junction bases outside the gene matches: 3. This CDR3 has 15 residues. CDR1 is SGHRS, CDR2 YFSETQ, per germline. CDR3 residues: CASSTGGHNTGELFF. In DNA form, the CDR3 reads TGCGCCAGCAGCACAGGGGGCCATAACACCGGGGAGCTGTTTTTT.

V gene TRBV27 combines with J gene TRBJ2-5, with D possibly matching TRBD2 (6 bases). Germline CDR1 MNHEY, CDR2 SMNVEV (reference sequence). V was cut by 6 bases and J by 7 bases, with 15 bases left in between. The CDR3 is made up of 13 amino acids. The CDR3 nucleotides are TGTGCCAGCAGGGGACTCGCCGGCGGGACCCAGTACTTC. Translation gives CASRGLAGGTQYF.

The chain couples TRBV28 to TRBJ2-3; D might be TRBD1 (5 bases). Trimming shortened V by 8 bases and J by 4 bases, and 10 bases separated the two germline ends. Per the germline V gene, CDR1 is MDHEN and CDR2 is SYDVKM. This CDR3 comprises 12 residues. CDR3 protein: CASLQVPDTQYF. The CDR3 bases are TGTGCCAGCCTACAGGTTCCAGATACGCAGTATTTT.

In DNA form, the CDR3 reads TGTGCCAGTAGCGGTAGCGGGGGGATTGAAGAGACCCAGTACTTC. This encodes CASSGSGGIEETQYF. This rearrangement joins TRBV19 to TRBJ2-5, with TRBD2 matching 10 bases. The J segment lost 3 bases and the V segment lost 6 bases, leaving 7 bases of the junction unmatched. The length of the CDR3 is 15 residues. Germline loops: CDR1 LNHDA, CDR2 SQIVND (reference sequence).

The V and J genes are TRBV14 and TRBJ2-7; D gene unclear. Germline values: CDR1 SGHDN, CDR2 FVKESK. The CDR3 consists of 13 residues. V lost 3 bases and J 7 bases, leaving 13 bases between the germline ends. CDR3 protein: CASSQSRYREQYF. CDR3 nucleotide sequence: TGTGCCAGCAGCCAGTCCCGGTACCGGGAGCAGTACTTC. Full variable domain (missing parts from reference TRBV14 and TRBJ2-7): EAGVTQFPSHSVIEKGQTVTLRCDPISGHDNLYWYRRVMGKEIKFLLHFVKESKQDESGMPNNRFLAERTGGTYSTLKVQPAELEDSGVYFCASSQSRYREQYFGPGTRLTVT.

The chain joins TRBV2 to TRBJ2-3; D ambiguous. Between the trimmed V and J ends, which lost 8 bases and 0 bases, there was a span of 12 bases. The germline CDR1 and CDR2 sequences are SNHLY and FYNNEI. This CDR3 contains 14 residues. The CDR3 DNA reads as TGTGCCAGCCCGTCGGGTCCTAGCACAGATACGCAGTATTTT. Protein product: CASPSGPSTDTQYF.

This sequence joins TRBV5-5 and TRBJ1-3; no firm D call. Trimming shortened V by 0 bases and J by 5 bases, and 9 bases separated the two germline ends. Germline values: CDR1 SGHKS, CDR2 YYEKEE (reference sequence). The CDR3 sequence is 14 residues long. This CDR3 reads CASSLVGSRNTIYF. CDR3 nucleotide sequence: TGTGCCAGCAGCTTGGTGGGGAGTCGAAACACCATATATTTT.

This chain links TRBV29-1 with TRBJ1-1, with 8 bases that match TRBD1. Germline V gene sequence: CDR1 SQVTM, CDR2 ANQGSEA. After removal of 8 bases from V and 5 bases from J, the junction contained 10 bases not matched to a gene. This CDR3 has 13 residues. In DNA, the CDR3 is TGCAGCTTTGTACCGCAGGGGGCGACTGAAGCTTTCTTT. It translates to CSFVPQGATEAFF. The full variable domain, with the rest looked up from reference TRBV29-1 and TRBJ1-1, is SAVISQKPSRDICQRGTSLTIQCQVDSQVTMMFWYRQQPGQSLTLIATANQGSEATYESGFVIDKFPISRPNLTFSTLTVSNMSPEDSSIYLCSFVPQGATEAFFGQGTRLTVV.

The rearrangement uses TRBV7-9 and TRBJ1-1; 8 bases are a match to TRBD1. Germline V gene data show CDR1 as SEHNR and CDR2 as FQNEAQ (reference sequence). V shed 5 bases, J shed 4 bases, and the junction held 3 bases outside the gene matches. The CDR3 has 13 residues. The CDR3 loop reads CASSLDRATEAFF. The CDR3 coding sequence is TGTGCCAGCAGCCTGGACAGGGCCACTGAAGCTTTCTTT.

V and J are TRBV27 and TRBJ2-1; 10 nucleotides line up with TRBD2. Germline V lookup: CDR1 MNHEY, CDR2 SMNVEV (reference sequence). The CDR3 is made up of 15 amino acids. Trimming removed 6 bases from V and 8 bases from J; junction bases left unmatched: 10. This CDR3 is CASSQGASGRYEQFF. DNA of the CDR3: TGTGCCAGCAGCCAGGGGGCTAGCGGGAGATATGAGCAGTTCTTC.